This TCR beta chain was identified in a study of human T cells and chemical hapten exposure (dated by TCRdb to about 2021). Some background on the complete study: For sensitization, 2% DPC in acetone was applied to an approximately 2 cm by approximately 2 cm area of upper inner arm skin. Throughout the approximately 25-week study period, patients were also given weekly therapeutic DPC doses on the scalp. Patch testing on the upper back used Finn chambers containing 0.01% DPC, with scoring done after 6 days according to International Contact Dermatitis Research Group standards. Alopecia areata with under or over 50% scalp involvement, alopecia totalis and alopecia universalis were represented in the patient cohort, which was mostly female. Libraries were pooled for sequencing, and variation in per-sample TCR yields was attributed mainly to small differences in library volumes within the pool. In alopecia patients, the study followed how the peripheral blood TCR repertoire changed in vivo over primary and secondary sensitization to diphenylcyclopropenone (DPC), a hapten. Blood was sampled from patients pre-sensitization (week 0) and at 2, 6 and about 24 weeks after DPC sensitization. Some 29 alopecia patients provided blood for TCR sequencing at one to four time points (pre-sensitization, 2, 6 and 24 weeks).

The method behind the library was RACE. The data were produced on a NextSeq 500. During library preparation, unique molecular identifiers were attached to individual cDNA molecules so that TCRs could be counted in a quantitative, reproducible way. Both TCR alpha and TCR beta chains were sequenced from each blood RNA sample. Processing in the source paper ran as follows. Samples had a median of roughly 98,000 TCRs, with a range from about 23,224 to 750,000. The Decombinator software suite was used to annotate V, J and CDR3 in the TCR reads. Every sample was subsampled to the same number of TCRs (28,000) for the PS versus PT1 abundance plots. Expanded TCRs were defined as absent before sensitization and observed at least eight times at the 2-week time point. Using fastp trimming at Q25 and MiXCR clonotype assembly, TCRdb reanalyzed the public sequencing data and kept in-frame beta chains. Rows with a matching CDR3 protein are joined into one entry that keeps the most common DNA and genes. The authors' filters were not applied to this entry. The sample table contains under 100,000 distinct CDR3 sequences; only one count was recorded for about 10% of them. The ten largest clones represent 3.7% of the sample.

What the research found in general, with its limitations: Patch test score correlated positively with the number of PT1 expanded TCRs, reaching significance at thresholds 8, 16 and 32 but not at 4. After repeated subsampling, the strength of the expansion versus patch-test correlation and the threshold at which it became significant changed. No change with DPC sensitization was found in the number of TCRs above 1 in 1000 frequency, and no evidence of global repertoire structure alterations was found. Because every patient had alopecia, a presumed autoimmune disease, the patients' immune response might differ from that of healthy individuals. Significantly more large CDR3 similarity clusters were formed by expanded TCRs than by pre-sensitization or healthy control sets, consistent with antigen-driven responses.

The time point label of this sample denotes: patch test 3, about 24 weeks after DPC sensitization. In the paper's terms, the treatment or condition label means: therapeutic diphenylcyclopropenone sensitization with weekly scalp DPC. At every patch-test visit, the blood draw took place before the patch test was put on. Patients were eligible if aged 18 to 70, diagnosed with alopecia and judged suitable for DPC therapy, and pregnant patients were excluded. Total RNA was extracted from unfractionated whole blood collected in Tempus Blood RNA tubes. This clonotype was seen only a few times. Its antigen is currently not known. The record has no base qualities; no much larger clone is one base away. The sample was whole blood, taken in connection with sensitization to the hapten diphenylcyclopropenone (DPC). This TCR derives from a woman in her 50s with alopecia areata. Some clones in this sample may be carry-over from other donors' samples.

The CDR3: CASSFGQGGTGELFF. The nucleotide sequence is TGTGCCAGCAGTTTCGGGCAGGGGGGCACCGGGGAGCTGTTTTTT. Recombination connected TRBV12-3 or TRBV12-4 to TRBJ2-2; the D segment could be TRBD1, given 7 matching bases. Trimming at the junction amounts to 3 bases on V and 4 bases on J, and the germline ends lie 12 bases apart. The CDR3 starts with the cysteine, ends with the phenylalanine, and has 15 residues. Only the CDR3 DNA is retained, 45 bases long and in frame from the first base.